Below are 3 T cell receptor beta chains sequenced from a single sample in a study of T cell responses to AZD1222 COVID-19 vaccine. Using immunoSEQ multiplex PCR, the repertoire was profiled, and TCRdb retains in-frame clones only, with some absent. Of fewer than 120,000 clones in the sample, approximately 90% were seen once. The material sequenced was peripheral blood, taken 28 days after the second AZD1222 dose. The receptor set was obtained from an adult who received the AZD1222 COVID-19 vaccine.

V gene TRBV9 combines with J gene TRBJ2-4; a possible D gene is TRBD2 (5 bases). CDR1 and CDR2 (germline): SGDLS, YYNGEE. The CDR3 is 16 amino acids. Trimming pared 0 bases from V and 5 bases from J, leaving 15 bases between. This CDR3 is CASSVASDSWQNIQYF. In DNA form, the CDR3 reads TGTGCCAGCAGCGTAGCTTCGGACTCTTGGCAAAACATTCAGTACTTC.

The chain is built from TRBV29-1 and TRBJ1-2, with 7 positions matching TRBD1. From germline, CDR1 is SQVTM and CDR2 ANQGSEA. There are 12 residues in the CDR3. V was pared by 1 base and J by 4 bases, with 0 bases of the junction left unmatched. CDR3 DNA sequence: TGCAGCGTTGAAGGACAGGGCTATGGCTACACCTTC. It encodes CSVEGQGYGYTF.

The CDR3 reads CASSVGTDSNQPQHF. The CDR3 nucleotides are TGTGCCAGTAGTGTCGGGACAGATAGCAATCAGCCCCAGCATTTT. The chain uses TRBV19 and TRBJ1-5, with TRBD1 identical over 7 bases. V shed 5 bases and J 0 bases; nucleotides not matched to a gene: 4. There are 15 residues in the CDR3. Looked up from germline, CDR1 is LNHDA and CDR2 is SQIVND (reference sequence).